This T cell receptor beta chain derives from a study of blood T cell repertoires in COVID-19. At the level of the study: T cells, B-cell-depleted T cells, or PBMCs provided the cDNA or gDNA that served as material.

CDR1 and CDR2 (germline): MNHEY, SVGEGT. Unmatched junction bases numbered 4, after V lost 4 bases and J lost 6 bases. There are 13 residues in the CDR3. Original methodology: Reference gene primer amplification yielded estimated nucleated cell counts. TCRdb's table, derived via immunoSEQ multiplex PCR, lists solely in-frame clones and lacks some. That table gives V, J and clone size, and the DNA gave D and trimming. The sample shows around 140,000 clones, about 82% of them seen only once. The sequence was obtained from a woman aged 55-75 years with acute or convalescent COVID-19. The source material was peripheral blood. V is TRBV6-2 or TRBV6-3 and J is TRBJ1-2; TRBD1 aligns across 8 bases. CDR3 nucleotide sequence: TGTGCCAGCAGTTTTCAGGGGGCTAATGGCTACACCTTC. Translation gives CASSFQGANGYTF.